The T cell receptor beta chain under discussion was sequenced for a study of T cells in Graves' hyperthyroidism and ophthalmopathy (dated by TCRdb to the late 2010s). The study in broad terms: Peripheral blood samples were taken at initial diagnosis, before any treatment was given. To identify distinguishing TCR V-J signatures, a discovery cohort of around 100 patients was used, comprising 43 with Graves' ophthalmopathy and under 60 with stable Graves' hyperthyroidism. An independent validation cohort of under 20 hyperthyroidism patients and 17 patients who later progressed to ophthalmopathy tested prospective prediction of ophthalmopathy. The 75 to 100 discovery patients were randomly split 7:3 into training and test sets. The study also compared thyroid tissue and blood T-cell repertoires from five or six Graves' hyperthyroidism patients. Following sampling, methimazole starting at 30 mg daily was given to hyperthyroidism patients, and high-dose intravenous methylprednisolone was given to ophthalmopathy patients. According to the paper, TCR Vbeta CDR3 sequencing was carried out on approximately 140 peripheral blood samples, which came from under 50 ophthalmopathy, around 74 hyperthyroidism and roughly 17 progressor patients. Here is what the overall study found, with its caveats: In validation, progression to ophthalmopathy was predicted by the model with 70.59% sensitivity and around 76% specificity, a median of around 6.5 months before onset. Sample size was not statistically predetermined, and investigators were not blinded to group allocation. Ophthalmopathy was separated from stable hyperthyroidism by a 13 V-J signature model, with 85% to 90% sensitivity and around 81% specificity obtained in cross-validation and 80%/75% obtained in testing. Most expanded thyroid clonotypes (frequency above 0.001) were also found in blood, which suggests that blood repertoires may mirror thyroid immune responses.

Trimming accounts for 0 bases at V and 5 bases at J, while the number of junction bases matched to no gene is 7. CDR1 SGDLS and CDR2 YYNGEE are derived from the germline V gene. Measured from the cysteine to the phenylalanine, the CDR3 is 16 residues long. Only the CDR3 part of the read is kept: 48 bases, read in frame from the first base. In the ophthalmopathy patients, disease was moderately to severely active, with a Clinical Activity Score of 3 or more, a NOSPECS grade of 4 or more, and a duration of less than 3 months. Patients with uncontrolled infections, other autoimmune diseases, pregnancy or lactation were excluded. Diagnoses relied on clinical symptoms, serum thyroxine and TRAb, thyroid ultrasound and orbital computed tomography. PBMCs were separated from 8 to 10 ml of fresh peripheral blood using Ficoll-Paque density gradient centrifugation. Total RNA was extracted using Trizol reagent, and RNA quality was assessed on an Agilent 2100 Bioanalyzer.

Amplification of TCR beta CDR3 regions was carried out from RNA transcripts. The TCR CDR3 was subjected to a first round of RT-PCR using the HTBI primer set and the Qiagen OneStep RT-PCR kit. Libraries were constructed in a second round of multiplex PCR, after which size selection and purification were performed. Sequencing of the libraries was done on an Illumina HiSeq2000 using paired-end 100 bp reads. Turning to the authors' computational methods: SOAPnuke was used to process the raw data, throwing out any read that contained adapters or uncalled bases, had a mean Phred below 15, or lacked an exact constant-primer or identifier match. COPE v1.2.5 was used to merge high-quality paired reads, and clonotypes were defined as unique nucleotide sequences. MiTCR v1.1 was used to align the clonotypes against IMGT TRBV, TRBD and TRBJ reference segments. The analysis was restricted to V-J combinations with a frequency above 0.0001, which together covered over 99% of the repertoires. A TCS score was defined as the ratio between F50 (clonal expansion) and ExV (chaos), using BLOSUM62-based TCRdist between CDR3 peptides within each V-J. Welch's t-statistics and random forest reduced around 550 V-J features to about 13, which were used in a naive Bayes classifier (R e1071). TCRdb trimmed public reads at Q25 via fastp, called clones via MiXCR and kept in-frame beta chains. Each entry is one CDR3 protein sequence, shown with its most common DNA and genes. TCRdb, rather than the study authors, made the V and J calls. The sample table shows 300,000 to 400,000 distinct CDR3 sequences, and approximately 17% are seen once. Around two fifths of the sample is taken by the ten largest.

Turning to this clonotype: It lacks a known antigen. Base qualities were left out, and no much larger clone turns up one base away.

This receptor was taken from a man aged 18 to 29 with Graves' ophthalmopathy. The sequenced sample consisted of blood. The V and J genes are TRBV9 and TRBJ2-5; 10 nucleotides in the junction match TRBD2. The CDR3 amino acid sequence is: CASSVASSGGVETQYF. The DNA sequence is TGTGCCAGCAGCGTAGCGTCTAGCGGGGGTGTCGAGACCCAGTACTTC.